The subject of this entry is one T cell receptor beta chain. This specimen belongs to a study of blood T cell repertoires in COVID-19. Study background: The analysed material was cDNA or gDNA that came from T cells, B-cell-depleted T cells, or PBMCs.

The CDR3 has 15 residues. J lost 7 bases, V lost 6 bases, and 10 bases had no gene match. In germline, CDR1 is MGHRA, CDR2 YSYEKL. Profiling relied on immunoSEQ multiplex PCR, and the TCRdb table lists in-frame clones only, not all of them. The sample has roughly 300,000 clones; about nine tenths are singletons. V gene TRBV4-1 combines with J gene TRBJ1-4; 8 bases fit TRBD1. The TCR sequence derives from a woman between 25 and 40 years old with COVID-19, enrolled during active disease. Material: peripheral blood. DNA of the CDR3: TGCGCCAGCAGTCAATTTGGACAGGGTGGTGAAAAACTGTTTTTT. This sequence encodes CASSQFGQGGEKLFF.